Following are 23 T cell receptor beta chains from one sample sequenced in a study of blood T cell repertoires in COVID-19. TCRdb's copy holds only in-frame clones and misses some; the assay was immunoSEQ multiplex PCR. The profile covers hundreds of thousands of clones, with around 90% appearing a single time and 6.5% taken by the ten largest. The sequenced material came from peripheral blood. The receptors shown here come from a man aged 60 to 75 who had recovered from COVID-19.

This clone was recorded many times. The sample holds other DNA sequences that translate to the same CDR3. The chain links TRBV9 to TRBJ2-5, with unresolved D. The CDR3 totals 13 residues. Trimming took off 4 bases at V and 4 bases at J, with 11 bases between the two ends. Looked up from germline, CDR1 is SGDLS and CDR2 is YYNGEE. The CDR3 reads CASSLARGETQYF. The CDR3 DNA reads as TGTGCCAGCAGCTTAGCCCGCGGAGAGACCCAGTACTTC.

The CDR3 DNA follows: TGTGCCAGCAGCTTAACTAGCGGAACGAACACCGGGGAGCTGTTTTTT. This codes for CASSLTSGTNTGELFF. V gene TRBV7-9 combines with J gene TRBJ2-2, with 8 bases aligning to TRBD2. The V gene end was trimmed by 2 bases and the J gene end by 0 bases; junction bases not matched to a gene: 2. Germline V CDR1 and CDR2: SEHNR, FQNEAQ (reference sequence). The CDR3 contains 16 residues.

The chain employs TRBV12-3 or TRBV12-4 and TRBJ1-2, with TRBD1 as a possible D gene (5 bases). V lost 5 bases, J lost 4 bases, and 11 bases lay in between. The CDR3 runs to 13 residues. CDR3 amino acids: CASSPGRVYGYTF. The CDR3 bases are TGTGCCAGCAGTCCAGGGAGGGTCTATGGCTACACCTTC.

This clone was picked up a small number of times. The rearrangement uses TRBV7-9 and TRBJ2-7; possible D gene TRBD1, 5 bases. The CDR3 runs to 17 residues. Germline CDR1 reads SEHNR; CDR2 reads FQNEAQ (reference sequence). V lost 5 bases and J 0 bases, leaving 20 bases between the germline ends. CDR3 nucleotides: TGTGCCAGCAGCGGACACAGGACGGACCCCCTCTCCTACGAGCAGTACTTC. This sequence encodes CASSGHRTDPLSYEQYF.

V and J are TRBV10-3 and TRBJ1-2; D is perhaps TRBD1 (5 bases). V was trimmed by 3 bases and J by 4 bases, leaving 9 bases between them. Germline V gives CDR1 ENHRY, CDR2 SYGVKD. The CDR3 contains 13 residues. CDR3 bases: TGTGCCATCAGTGAAGACAGTCTCTATGGCTACACCTTC. Encoded protein: CAISEDSLYGYTF.

The V call is TRBV2, the J call TRBJ1-2; TRBD1 matches at 7 bases. Per germline, CDR1 SNHLY and CDR2 FYNNEI. The CDR3 covers 17 residues. With 2 bases clipped from V and 1 base from J, the junction kept 10 bases outside the gene matches. CDR3 region: CASSEKDRTKLNYGYTF. CDR3 nucleotides: TGTGCCAGCAGTGAAAAGGACAGGACGAAGCTTAACTATGGCTACACCTTC.

Here the CDR3 reads CASSFLTGGGFEKLFF. Here the CDR3 DNA reads TGTGCCAGCAGCTTCCTGACAGGGGGCGGTTTTGAAAAACTGTTTTTT. This rearrangement joins TRBV7-2 to TRBJ1-4, with 10 bases matching TRBD1. V shed 3 bases and J 7 bases; nucleotides not matched to a gene: 8. CDR3 size: 16 residues. The germline V gene encodes CDR1 SGHTA and CDR2 FQGNSA.

The chain joins TRBV19 to TRBJ1-5; D not resolved. Trimming shortened V by 0 bases and J by 6 bases, and 15 bases separated the two germline ends. CDR3 length equals 16 residues. Germline CDR1 and CDR2: LNHDA and SQIVND (reference sequence). CDR3 residues: CASSIDSRGKAQPQHF. CDR3 bases: TGTGCCAGTAGTATAGATTCGCGAGGGAAGGCTCAGCCCCAGCATTTT.

V gene TRBV5-4 combines with J gene TRBJ1-1; TRBD1 might be the D (5 bases). Germline V gives CDR1 SGHNT, CDR2 YYREEE (reference sequence). V dropped 0 bases and J dropped 10 bases, with 28 bases sitting between them. This CDR3 has 18 residues. Here the CDR3 DNA reads TGTGCCAGCAGCTTGGCCAGTAGTGTATCATTGAGGCCCGGGGGAGCTTTCTTT. Residues: CASSLASSVSLRPGGAFF. The whole variable domain, filled in from reference TRBV5-4 and TRBJ1-1, reads ETGVTQSPTHLIKTRGQQVTLRCSSQSGHNTVSWYQQALGQGPQFIFQYYREEENGRGNFPPRFSGLQFPNYSSELNVNALELDDSALYLCASSLASSVSLRPGGAFFGQGTRLTVV.

This chain connects TRBV3-1 (or the pseudogene TRBV3-2) to TRBJ2-2; D is undetermined. From germline, CDR1 is LGHDT and CDR2 YNNKEL (reference sequence). V was clipped by 6 bases and J by 7 bases, with 9 bases between them. The CDR3 runs to 12 residues. CDR3 sequence reads: CASSLLSGELFF. CDR3 nucleotide sequence: TGTGCCAGCAGTCTCCTTAGCGGGGAGCTGTTTTTT.

The rearrangement joins TRBV27 to TRBJ1-2; TRBD1 aligns across 7 bases. The V segment lost 5 bases and the J segment 4 bases; nucleotides outside the gene matches: 4. The CDR3 sequence is 13 residues long. CDR1 is MNHEY and CDR2 is SMNVEV in the germline V gene (reference sequence). In DNA form, the CDR3 reads TGTGCCAGCAGTCTCAGGGGGGCCTATGGCTACACCTTC. Protein product: CASSLRGAYGYTF.

The CDR3 spells CASSALRTGKTDTQYF. The CDR3 DNA reads TGCGCCAGCAGCGCACTCCGGACAGGGAAAACAGATACGCAGTATTTT. The chain recombines TRBV10-2 with TRBJ2-3; 8 bases fit TRBD1. The CDR3 is 16 amino acids. J was trimmed by 3 bases and V by 6 bases; bases with no gene match: 11. Per the germline V gene, CDR1 is WSHSY and CDR2 is SAAADI.

The V and J genes are TRBV24-1 and TRBJ2-2, with D perhaps TRBD1 (6 bases). V was cut by 3 bases and J by 6 bases, with 16 bases left in between. Germline-derived CDR1 and CDR2 are KGHDR and SFDVKD. This CDR3 is 16 amino acids long. CDR3 nucleotides: TGTGCCACCAGTGATCCACAGGGTGGTGAAGCCGGGGAGCTGTTTTTT. Its translation: CATSDPQGGEAGELFF.

This sequence joins TRBV6-4 and TRBJ1-2, with TRBD1 matching over 9 bases. CDR1 MRHNA and CDR2 SNTAGT come from the germline V gene. CDR3 length: 15 residues. The V and J ends lost 5 bases and 4 bases, in that order; junction bases with no gene match: 8. The CDR3 DNA reads as TGTGCCAGCAGTCCGGGACAGGGTCTTGGCTATGGCTACACCTTC. This gives the protein CASSPGQGLGYGYTF.

The chain joins TRBV6-4 to TRBJ2-1; TRBD2 matches at 7 bases. After removal of 6 bases from V and 2 bases from J, the junction contained 10 bases not matched to a gene. Germline CDR1 and CDR2: MRHNA and SNTAGT. CDR3 length: 16 residues. As DNA, the CDR3 is TGTGCCAGCAGCGAAGCGGGATACAACCCCTACAATGAGCAGTTCTTC. Translated, it gives CASSEAGYNPYNEQFF.

This chain links TRBV29-1 with TRBJ1-6, with 9 bases matching TRBD1. Germline-derived CDR1 and CDR2 are SQVTM and ANQGSEA. This CDR3 spans 12 amino acids. J was trimmed by 6 bases and V by 6 bases; bases with no gene match: 0. CDR3 bases: TGCAGCGTGGGACAGGGTAATTCACCCCTCCACTTT. The encoded protein is CSVGQGNSPLHF.

This chain joins TRBV28 and TRBJ2-6, with 8 bases matching TRBD2. V dropped 7 bases and J dropped 0; count of bases not matched to a gene: 11. The CDR3 has 18 residues. Looked up from germline, CDR1 is MDHEN and CDR2 is SYDVKM. The CDR3 coding sequence is TGTGCCAGCACCCCGGGAGGGGACTGGCCCTCTGGGGCCAACGTCCTGACTTTC. Its protein is CASTPGGDWPSGANVLTF.

This clone was seen only once. The chain joins TRBV25-1 to TRBJ1-2; TRBD1 matches at 10 bases. Germline V CDR1 and CDR2: MGHDK, SYGVNS. V lost 2 bases to trimming and J lost 4 bases; unmatched junction nucleotides: 7. This CDR3 is 16 amino acids long. For the CDR3, the DNA is TGTGCCAGCAGTGAAAAGACAGGGGGCGCGTTCTATGGCTACACCTTC. Amino acid sequence: CASSEKTGGAFYGYTF.

This rearrangement joins TRBV15 to TRBJ2-1, with 9 bases aligning to TRBD2. CDR3 length equals 15 residues. J gave up 8 bases and V 0 bases, and 5 bases lay outside the gene matches. Germline CDR1 reads LNHNV; CDR2 reads YYDKDF (reference sequence). The CDR3 protein is CATSREGGLAHEQFF. CDR3 in DNA: TGTGCCACCAGCAGAGAGGGGGGACTAGCACATGAGCAGTTCTTC.

This sequence joins TRBV6-5 and TRBJ1-3; D not resolved. The CDR3 consists of 14 residues. Trimming took 6 bases from V and 0 from J, leaving 9 bases between them. Per germline, CDR1 MNHEY and CDR2 SVGAGI. The CDR3 loop reads CASSPDNSGNTIYF. DNA for the CDR3: TGTGCCAGCAGCCCAGACAACTCTGGAAACACCATATATTTT.

V gene TRBV21-1 combines with J gene TRBJ2-2; the DNA was not compared with TRBD2, the D call given in the table. TRBV21-1 represents a pseudogene. The CDR3 covers 19 residues. The CDR3 coding sequence is TGTGCCAGCAGCAAACGGGGGGTTCGGGTAGCGGGATACACCGGGGAGCTGTTTTTT. This translates into CASSKRGVRVAGYTGELFF.

This chain connects TRBV7-2 to TRBJ1-5, with TRBD1 matching over 9 bases. This CDR3 is 14 amino acids long. Per germline, CDR1 SGHTA and CDR2 FQGNSA. The V and J ends lost 5 bases and 6 bases, in that order; junction bases with no gene match: 5. This CDR3 is CASSGDRVGQPQHF. The CDR3 DNA is TGTGCCAGCAGCGGGGACAGGGTAGGTCAGCCCCAGCATTTT.

The J gene is TRBJ2-7, the V gene TRBV7-2; possible D gene TRBD1, 6 bases. The CDR3 runs 13 residues. Trimming pared 5 bases from V and 5 bases from J, leaving 13 bases between. In germline, CDR1 is SGHTA, CDR2 FQGNSA. In DNA, the CDR3 is TGTGCCAGCAGCCAAAACAGGGAAAACGAGCAGTACTTC. Translation gives CASSQNRENEQYF.